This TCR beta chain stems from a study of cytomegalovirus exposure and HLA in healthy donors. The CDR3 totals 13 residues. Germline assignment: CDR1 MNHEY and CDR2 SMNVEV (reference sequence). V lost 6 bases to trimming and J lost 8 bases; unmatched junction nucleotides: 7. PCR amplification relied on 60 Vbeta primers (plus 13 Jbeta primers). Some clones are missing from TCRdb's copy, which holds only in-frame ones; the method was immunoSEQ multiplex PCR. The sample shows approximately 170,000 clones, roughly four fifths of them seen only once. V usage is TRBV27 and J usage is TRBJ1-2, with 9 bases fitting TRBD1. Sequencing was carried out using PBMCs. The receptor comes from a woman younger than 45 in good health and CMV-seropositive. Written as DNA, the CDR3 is TGTGCCAGCAGGCCCGGGACAGGGTGGGGCTACACCTTC. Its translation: CASRPGTGWGYTF.